The clone carrying this TCR beta chain was counted only a few times. Its antigen remains unidentified. Clinical Activity Scores of at least 3, NOSPECS grades of at least 4 and durations under 3 months characterized ophthalmopathy patients. V was pared by 3 bases and J by 2 bases, with 17 bases between. This CDR3 comprises 16 residues. Germline V gives CDR1 KGHSH, CDR2 LQKENI. It was RNA transcripts that yielded the amplified TCR beta CDR3 regions. The TCR CDR3 was amplified in a first-round RT-PCR using the HTBI primer set. MiXCR, applied by TCRdb to the multiplex PCR reads, yields one record per CDR3 protein. The sample holds a few hundred thousand distinct CDR3 sequences, about a fifth seen once. This specimen belongs to a study of T cells in Graves' hyperthyroidism and ophthalmopathy. The study's findings and limits: Most thyroid clonotypes expanded above 0.001 were also detected in blood. Prediction of ophthalmopathy progression came a median roughly 6.7 months pre-onset. In simple terms, a model built on 13 V-J features told ophthalmopathy apart from stable hyperthyroidism.

The genes are TRBV18 and TRBJ2-7; D call uncertain. The sequencing input was blood. This clonotype originated in a man aged 18 to 30 with Graves' ophthalmopathy. CDR3 nucleotides: TGTGCCAGCTCACCGATAGAATCGTCCCTAACCTACGAGCAGTACTTC. Translation: CASSPIESSLTYEQYF.